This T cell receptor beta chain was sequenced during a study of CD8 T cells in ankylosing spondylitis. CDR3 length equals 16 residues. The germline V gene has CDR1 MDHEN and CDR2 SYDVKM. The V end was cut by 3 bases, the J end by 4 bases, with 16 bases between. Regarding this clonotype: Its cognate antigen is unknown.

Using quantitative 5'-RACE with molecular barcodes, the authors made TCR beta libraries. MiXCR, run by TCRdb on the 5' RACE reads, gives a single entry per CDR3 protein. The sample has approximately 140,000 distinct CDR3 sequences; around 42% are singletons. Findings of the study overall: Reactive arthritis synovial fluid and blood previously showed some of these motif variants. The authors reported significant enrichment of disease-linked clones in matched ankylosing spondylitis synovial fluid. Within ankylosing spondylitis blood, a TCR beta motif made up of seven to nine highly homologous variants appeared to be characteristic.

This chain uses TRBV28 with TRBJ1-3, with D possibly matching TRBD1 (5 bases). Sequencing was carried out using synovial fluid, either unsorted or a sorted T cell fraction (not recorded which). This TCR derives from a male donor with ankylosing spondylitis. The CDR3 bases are TGTGCCAGCAGTTTTTTTGACTCAGGGTTGGGAAACACCATATATTTT. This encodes CASSFFDSGLGNTIYF.